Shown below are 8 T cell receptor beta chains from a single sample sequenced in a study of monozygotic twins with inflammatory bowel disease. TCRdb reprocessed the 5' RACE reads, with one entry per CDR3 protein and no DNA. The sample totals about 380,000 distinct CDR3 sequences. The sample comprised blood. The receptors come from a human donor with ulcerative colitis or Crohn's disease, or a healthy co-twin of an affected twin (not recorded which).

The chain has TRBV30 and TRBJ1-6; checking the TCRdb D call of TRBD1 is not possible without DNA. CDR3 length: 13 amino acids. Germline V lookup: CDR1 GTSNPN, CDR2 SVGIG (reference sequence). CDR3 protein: CAWSGQPNSPLHF.

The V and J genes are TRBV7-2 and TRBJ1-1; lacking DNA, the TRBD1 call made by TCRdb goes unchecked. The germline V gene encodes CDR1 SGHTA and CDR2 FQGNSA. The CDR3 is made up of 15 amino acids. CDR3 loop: CASSLRGTGVEGAFF.

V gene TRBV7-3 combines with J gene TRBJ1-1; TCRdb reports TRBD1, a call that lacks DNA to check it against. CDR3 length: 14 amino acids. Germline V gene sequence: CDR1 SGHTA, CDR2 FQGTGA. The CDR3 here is CASSLGTGPTEAFF.

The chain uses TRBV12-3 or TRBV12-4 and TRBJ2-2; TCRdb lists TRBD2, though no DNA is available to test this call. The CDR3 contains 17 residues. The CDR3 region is CASRGLAGGPGTGELFF.

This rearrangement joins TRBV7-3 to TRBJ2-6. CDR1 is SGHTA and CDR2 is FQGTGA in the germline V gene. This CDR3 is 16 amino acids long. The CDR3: CASSLRSSSGANVLTF.

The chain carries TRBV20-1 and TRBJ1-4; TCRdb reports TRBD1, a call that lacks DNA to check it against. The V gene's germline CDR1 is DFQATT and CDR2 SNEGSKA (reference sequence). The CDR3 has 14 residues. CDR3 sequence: CSAKLTGLNEKLFF.

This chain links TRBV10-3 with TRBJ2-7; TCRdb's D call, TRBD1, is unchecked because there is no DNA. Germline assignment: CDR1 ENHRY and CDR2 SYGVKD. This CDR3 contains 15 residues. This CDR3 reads CAISPRGQGAREQYF.

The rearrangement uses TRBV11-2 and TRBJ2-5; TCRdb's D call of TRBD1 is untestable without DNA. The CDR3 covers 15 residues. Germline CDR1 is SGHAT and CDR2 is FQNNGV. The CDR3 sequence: CASSLATGWQETQYF.